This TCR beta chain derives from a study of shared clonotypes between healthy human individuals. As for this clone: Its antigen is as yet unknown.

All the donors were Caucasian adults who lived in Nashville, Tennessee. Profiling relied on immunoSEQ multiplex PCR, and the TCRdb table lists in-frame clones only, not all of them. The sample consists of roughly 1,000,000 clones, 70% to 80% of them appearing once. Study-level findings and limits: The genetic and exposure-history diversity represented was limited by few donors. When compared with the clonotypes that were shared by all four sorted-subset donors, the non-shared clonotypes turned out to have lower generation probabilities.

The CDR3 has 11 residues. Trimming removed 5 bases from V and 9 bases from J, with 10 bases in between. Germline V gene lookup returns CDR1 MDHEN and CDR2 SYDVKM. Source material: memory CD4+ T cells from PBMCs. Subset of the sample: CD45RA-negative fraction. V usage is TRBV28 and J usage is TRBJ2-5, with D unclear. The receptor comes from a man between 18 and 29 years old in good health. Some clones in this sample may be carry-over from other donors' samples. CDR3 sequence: CASSVSHPQYF. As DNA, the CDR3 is TGTGCCAGCAGTGTCAGCCACCCCCAGTACTTC.